This T cell receptor beta chain is from a study of shared clonotypes between healthy human individuals. The donors, all of them Caucasian adults, lived in Nashville, Tennessee. V was trimmed by 1 base and J by 2 bases, leaving 8 bases between them. Germline V gene lookup returns CDR1 MNHNY and CDR2 SVGAGI (reference sequence). The CDR3 is made up of 14 amino acids. This clone appeared a single time. What it binds is not known. The protocol was immunoSEQ multiplex PCR, while the TCRdb copy is restricted to in-frame clones and leaves out a portion. The data show about 1.5 million clones, 98% seen once. Broader study findings: Blood was the sole source, and tissue repertoires probably differ.

This TCR came from a young man in good health. This sequence joins TRBV6-6 and TRBJ2-5; D uncertain. Sequencing input: naive CD4+ T cells sorted from blood. Subset specified: CD45RA+ positively selected. CDR3 amino acids: CASSYLTSQETQYF. The CDR3 DNA reads as TGTGCCAGCAGTTACTTGACCTCTCAAGAGACCCAGTACTTC.